This T cell receptor (beta chain) was sequenced in a study of response to subunit inactivated influenza vaccine. Trimming shortened V by 0 bases and J by 6 bases, and 11 bases separated the two germline ends. This CDR3 is 15 amino acids long. Looked up from germline, CDR1 is SGHVS and CDR2 is FQNEAQ. TCRdb analysed the RT-PCR reads with MiXCR anew, one entry per CDR3 protein. The table has about 570,000 distinct CDR3 sequences, approximately 11% seen once. In addition, the sample was reused for a study of T cells expressing NK-cell markers. That paper states: Researchers built TCR beta cDNA using 5'RACE template switching with UMIs. The use of an anti-gamma-delta TCR antibody, which was added in several experiments, restricted sorting to T cells expressing alpha-beta TCR. About 1.0-8% of CD8+ T cells in roughly six donors belonged to dominant NKG2C+ clonotypes. A handful of donors likewise had their CD3+CD56-NKG2C+ fraction led by these clonotypes.

Sequences were derived from PBMCs from blood, sampled on the day of vaccination. The TCR comes from a man aged 50 or older who received an inactivated influenza vaccine. V gene TRBV7-8 combines with J gene TRBJ1-4; tentative D call: TRBD1 (6 bases). CDR3 DNA sequence: TGTGCCAGCAGCTTAGCCAACAGGGTGGATGAAAAACTGTTTTTT. Translating it yields CASSLANRVDEKLFF.